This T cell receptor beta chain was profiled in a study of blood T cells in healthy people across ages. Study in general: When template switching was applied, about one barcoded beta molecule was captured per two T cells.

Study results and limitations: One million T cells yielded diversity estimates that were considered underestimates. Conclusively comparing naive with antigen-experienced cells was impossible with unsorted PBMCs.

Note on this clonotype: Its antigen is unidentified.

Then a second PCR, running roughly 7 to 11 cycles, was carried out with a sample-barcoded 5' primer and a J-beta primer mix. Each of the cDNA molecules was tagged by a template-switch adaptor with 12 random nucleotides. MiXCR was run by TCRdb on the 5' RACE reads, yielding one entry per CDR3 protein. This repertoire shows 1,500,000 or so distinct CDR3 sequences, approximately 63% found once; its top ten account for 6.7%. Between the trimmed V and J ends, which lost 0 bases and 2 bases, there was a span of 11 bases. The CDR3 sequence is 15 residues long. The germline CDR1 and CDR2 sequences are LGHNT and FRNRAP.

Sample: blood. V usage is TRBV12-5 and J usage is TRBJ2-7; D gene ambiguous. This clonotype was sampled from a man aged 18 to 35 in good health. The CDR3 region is CASGLVGESPYEQYF. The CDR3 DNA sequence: TGTGCTAGTGGTTTGGTAGGTGAGTCCCCCTACGAGCAGTACTTC. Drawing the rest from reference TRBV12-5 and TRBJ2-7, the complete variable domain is DARVTQTPRHKVTEMGQEVTMRCQPILGHNTVFWYRQTMMQGLELLAYFRNRAPLDDSGMPKDRFSAEMPDATLATLKIQPSEPRDSAVYFCASGLVGESPYEQYFGPGTRLTVT.